This TCR beta chain was retrieved from a study of T cells in Graves' hyperthyroidism and ophthalmopathy. Whole-study findings and limits: Before onset, ophthalmopathy was predicted by the model a median roughly 6.8 months earlier. Most thyroid-expanded clonotypes above 0.001 were also found in blood.

Patients aged 18 to 65 with hyperthyroidism were newly diagnosed, with duration under 2 months. Amplified regions were TCR beta CDR3 sequences from RNA transcripts. With the HTBI primer set, the TCR CDR3 went through a first round of RT-PCR. TCRdb recomputed calls from the multiplex PCR reads with MiXCR, one row per CDR3 protein. This sample has about 350,000 distinct CDR3 sequences, with approximately 15% found just once. This clonotype was found many times. Antigen specificity is unknown. Sample: blood. The receptor comes from a woman under 40 with Graves' hyperthyroidism.

The CDR3 DNA reads as TGTGCCAGCAGCTTATGGGAGGGCCTTGGTGGTGTGAATGAGCAGTTCTTC. Protein sequence: CASSLWEGLGGVNEQFF. The gene calls are TRBV7-6 and TRBJ2-1, with 7 bases aligning to TRBD2. J gave up 7 bases and V 2 bases, and 14 bases lay outside the gene matches. Germline V lookup: CDR1 SGHVS, CDR2 FNYEAQ. The CDR3 contains 17 residues.